This T cell receptor (beta chain) was documented in a study of blood T cell repertoires in COVID-19. Whole-study context: The United States, Italy and Spain supplied acute and convalescent COVID-19 samples. Sample material is recorded as cDNA or gDNA derived from T cells, B-cell-depleted T cells, or PBMCs.

This CDR3 contains 13 residues. CDR1 SQVTM and CDR2 ANQGSEA come from the germline V gene. Trimming took off 4 bases at V and 4 bases at J, with 11 bases between the two ends. Source study methods: Estimated nucleated cell counts came from reference gene primer amplification. Repertoires were generated with immunoSEQ multiplex PCR, while TCRdb's copy carries only in-frame clones and drops some. V and J calls and clone size are given by that table; D and trimming were obtained from the DNA. The top ten hold less than 2.5% of the sample, which has around 300,000 clones, around 90% seen once. The rearrangement uses TRBV29-1 and TRBJ1-3; a possible D gene is TRBD1 (5 bases). Sequencing used peripheral blood. This clonotype was sampled from a man between 50 and 59 years old with acute or convalescent COVID-19. CDR3 coding DNA: TGCAGCGTTGGTCCCACAGGCGGAAACACCATATATTTT. It specifies CSVGPTGGNTIYF. The full variable domain, its missing parts supplied by reference TRBV29-1 and TRBJ1-3, is SAVISQKPSRDICQRGTSLTIQCQVDSQVTMMFWYRQQPGQSLTLIATANQGSEATYESGFVIDKFPISRPNLTFSTLTVSNMSPEDSSIYLCSVGPTGGNTIYFGEGSWLTVV.